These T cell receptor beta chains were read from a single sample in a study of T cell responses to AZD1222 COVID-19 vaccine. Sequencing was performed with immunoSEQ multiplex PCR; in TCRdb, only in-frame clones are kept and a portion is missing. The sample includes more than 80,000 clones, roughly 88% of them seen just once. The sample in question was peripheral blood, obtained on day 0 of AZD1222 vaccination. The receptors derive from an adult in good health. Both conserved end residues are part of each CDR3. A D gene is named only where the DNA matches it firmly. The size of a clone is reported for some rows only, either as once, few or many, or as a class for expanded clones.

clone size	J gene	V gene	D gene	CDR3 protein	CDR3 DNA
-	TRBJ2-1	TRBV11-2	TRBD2	CASSLDVRGGSYNEQFF	TGTGCCAGCAGCTTAGATGTTCGGGGGGGCTCCTACAATGAGCAGTTCTTC
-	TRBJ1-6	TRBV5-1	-	CASSEVDFGSPLHF	TGCGCCAGCAGCGAGGTCGATTTTGGTTCACCCCTCCACTTT
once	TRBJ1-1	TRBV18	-	CASSPGPLRRGTEAFF	TGTGCCAGCTCACCGGGACCTTTACGGAGGGGCACTGAAGCTTTCTTT
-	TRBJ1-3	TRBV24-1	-	CATSDTTKGGRNTIYF	TGTGCCACCAGTGATACCACTAAGGGCGGTCGAAACACCATATATTTT
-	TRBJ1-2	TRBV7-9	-	CASSSTHYGYTF	TGTGCCAGCAGCTCAACCCACTATGGCTACACCTTC
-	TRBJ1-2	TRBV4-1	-	CASSQDTGSNYGYTF	TGCGCCAGCAGCCAAGATACTGGGAGTAACTATGGCTACACCTTC
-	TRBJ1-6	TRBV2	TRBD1	CASSGTGEASPLHF	TGTGCCAGCAGCGGGACAGGAGAGGCTTCACCCCTCCACTTT
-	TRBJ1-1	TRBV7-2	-	CASSSLKGVIGTEAFF	TGTGCCAGCAGTTCACTAAAGGGGGTAATCGGCACTGAAGCTTTCTTT
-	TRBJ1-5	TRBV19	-	CASSVDRDQPQHF	TGTGCCAGTAGTGTCGACAGAGATCAGCCCCAGCATTTT
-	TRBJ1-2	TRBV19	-	CASRGRRLYGYTF	TGTGCCAGTAGGGGGCGGAGGCTCTATGGCTACACCTTC
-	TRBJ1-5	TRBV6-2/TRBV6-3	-	CASSPPHIWGPQHF	TGTGCCAGCAGTCCCCCCCACATCTGGGGGCCCCAGCATTTT
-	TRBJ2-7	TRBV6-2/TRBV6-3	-	CASSPTRERITEQYF	TGTGCCAGCAGCCCCACGAGGGAGAGGATCACCGAGCAGTACTTC